Sequencing of this T cell receptor (beta chain) was carried out in a study of beta chain features in type 1 diabetes (dated by TCRdb to the late 2010s). Study-level background: Mean age, gender distribution, total cell number and subset yield were not different between patients and healthy donors. The study compared TCRB repertoires of sorted circulating CD4+ T cell subsets between recently diagnosed type 1 diabetes patients and matched healthy donors. Regulatory and stem cell-like memory subsets were obtained from only 8 patients and roughly eight healthy donors, while naive and central memory subsets were obtained from all 30 or so donors. Across all samples, approximately 100 million sorted cells were examined, and cell number per subset correlated strongly with RNA yield.

This clone was counted only a few times. Its antigen is still unknown. Base quality data are lacking; no much larger clone is found one base away. Broad study findings and their caveats: Because small numbers of individuals were included in the HLA sub-analyses, any influence of HLA type on TCRB rearrangement was left unresolved. At VDJ recombination sites, patients with type 1 diabetes made fewer insertions and deleted more nucleotides, a pattern implying thymic rearrangement abnormalities. In all four CD4+ subsets, TCRB CDR3 length was moderately but significantly shorter in type 1 diabetes patients. Shorter templates might be favored by PCR, yet because patient and control samples were amplified and corrected together, any such skew would affect both groups equally. Because cDNA was sequenced instead of genomic DNA, highly expressing activated cells could be over-represented, though the groups showed no difference in activation or CD3 levels. Naive, central memory and regulatory TCRB repertoires appeared to be more similar among patients than among healthy donors.

The High Capacity cDNA Reverse Transcription Kit was used to reverse transcribe all of the isolated RNA, meaning that expressed TCRB transcripts were what got sequenced. Deep immunoSEQ sequencing was performed on naive, central memory and regulatory T cell samples, with an average of roughly 3.5 million total reads per sample. Sorted cells were lysed in RLT buffer, and RNA was extracted using DNase-treated RNeasy Micro or Mini kits according to cell number. To prevent cross-contamination, every cell subset was processed on its own, while patient and healthy donor samples were processed together. The immunoSEQ multiplex PCR was used to amplify TCRB sequences from cDNA, generating 87-bp fragments that spanned the CDR3 region. The amplicons were sequenced using the Illumina HiSeq platform. As for how the authors treated the data: Synthetic template baselines were used to correct PCR bias computationally, reads within Hamming distance 2 were collapsed together, and singletons that could not be merged were discarded. Reads were aligned to IMGT to assign V, D and J genes, CDR3 length, and insertions or deletions at six rearrangement sites. Within each subset, clonotype counts were normalized to sorted cell number, and only after that were true diversity and Gini coefficients computed with the tcR R package. Repertoire sharing was quantified using the overlap coefficient calculated on TCRB nucleotide sequences. Out-of-frame TCRB sequences from naive cells were analyzed as a proxy for the pre-selection repertoire. As stored in TCRdb, this immuneACCESS dataset retains in-frame rearrangements with V and J assigned. A fraction of the clones does not appear; measured against another copy, unresolved V genes explain less than half of the discrepancy, and the remainder lacks a known reason. V, J and clone size were drawn from that table, and D and trimming were deduced from the DNA. This sample has under 450,000 clones in its table, and approximately 15% of those were observed once. Roughly 0.036% of the sample lies in the top ten.

CDR1 and CDR2 are drawn from the germline V gene: LGHNA, YSLEER. At the junction V is shortened by 5 bases and J by 10 bases; bases outside the gene matches: 13. From its cysteine to its phenylalanine, the CDR3 spans 16 amino acids. The DNA shown is the 48-base CDR3, in frame from base 1. A single peripheral blood draw of approximately 110 mL on average was collected from each donor into heparinised tubes. A BD FACSAria II was used to sort naive, central memory, regulatory and stem cell-like memory CD4+ T cells with a panel that included CD45RO, CCR7, CD25, CD127, CD95 and CD27. Every sorted population had a purity above 95%. PBMCs were isolated right away by Lymphoprep density gradient centrifugation and were stained directly, without culture. So that batch effects would be minimized, each experiment stained and sorted samples in pairs, pairing one healthy donor with one patient.

Sequencing was done on a sample of naive CD4+ T cells from blood. Interpreted using the paper, the cell subset or site label stands for: true naive CD4+ T cells. This clonotype was sampled from a man in his thirties or forties in good health. The V and J genes are TRBV4-3 and TRBJ2-1, with 11 bases aligning to TRBD1. The CDR3 corresponds to CASSYRVGQGGGEQFF. The DNA is TGCGCCAGCAGCTACAGGGTGGGACAGGGGGGAGGAGAGCAGTTCTTC.